This TCR beta chain was found in a study of T cell repertoires in cytomegalovirus infection. For the study at large: Public TCR beta signatures were indicative of both CMV infection and a matching HLA type.

TCRdb fed the reads into MiXCR, producing one record per CDR3 protein. The repertoire holds about 110,000 distinct CDR3 sequences, with around 10% as singletons. Regarding the study as a whole: HLA-C-restricted TCR beta clonotypes specific for CMV led the ex vivo response. Based on cumulative public TCR beta family frequency, carriers of CMV plus the relevant HLA were identified.

This clonotype appeared a few times. Antigen specificity is unknown. CDR3 length equals 16 residues. V was shortened by 0 bases and J by 5 bases, with 17 bases between the two germline ends. Germline-derived CDR1 and CDR2 are MNHEY and SMNVEV (reference sequence). Sequenced input: PBMCs, sequenced either directly or after in vitro stimulation (not recorded which). The source of this sequence is a human donor in good health (CMV status not recorded). Some clones in this sample may be carry-over from other donors' samples. This rearrangement joins TRBV27 to TRBJ2-7; D is unresolved. This chain's CDR3 is CASSLSVVRSLNEQYF. CDR3 DNA sequence: TGTGCCAGCAGTTTATCGGTGGTCCGGTCCCTCAACGAGCAGTACTTC.